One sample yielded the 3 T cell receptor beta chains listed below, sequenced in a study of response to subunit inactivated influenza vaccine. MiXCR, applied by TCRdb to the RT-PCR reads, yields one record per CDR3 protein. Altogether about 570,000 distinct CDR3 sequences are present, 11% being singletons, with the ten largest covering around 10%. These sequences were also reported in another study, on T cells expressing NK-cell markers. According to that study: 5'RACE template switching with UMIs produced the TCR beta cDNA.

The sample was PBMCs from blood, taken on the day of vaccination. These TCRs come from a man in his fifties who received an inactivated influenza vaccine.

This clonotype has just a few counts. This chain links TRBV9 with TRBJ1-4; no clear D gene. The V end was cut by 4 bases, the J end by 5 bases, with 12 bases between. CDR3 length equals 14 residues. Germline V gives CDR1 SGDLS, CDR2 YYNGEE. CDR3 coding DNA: TGTGCCAGCAGCAAAGTCGGCAAGAATGAAAAACTGTTTTTT. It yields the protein CASSKVGKNEKLFF.

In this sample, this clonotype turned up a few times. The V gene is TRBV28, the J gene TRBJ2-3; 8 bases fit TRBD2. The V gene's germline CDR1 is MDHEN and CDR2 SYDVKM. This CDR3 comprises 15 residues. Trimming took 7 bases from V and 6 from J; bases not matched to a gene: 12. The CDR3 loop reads CASTPARGAPDTQYF. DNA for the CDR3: TGTGCCAGCACCCCCGCGCGGGGGGCCCCCGATACGCAGTATTTT. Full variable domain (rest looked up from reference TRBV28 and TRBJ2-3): DVKVTQSSRYLVKRTGEKVFLECVQDMDHENMFWYRQDPGLGLRLIYFSYDVKMKEKGDIPEGYSVSREKKERFSLILESASTNQTSMYLCASTPARGAPDTQYFGPGTRLTVL.

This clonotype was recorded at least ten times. CDR3 region: CASSLDQWQDPVKNIQYF. The CDR3 nucleotides read TGTGCCAGCAGCTTAGATCAGTGGCAGGATCCGGTCAAAAACATTCAGTACTTC. The J gene is TRBJ2-4, the V gene TRBV11-2; D is ambiguous. CDR3 length equals 18 residues. Looked up from germline, CDR1 is SGHAT and CDR2 is FQNNGV. V lost 0 bases and J lost 3, with 18 bases in between.